This T cell receptor beta chain was sequenced in a study of T cells in Graves' hyperthyroidism and ophthalmopathy. This clonotype was picked up a small number of times. Its specificity is unknown. Whole-study results and caveats: Using 13 V-J features, a model discriminated ophthalmopathy from stable hyperthyroidism. In the blood, most expanded thyroid clonotypes above 0.001 appeared as well.

It was RNA transcripts that yielded the amplified TCR beta CDR3 regions. The HTBI primer set was used in a first-round RT-PCR of the TCR CDR3. MiXCR was run by TCRdb on the multiplex PCR reads, yielding one entry per CDR3 protein. This sample has approximately 600,000 distinct CDR3 sequences, with around 20% found just once. Sample: blood. The TCR originated in a man aged 25 to 40 with Graves' ophthalmopathy.

CDR3 loop: CSARIQDGPYEQYF. The CDR3, as DNA: TGCAGTGCTAGAATTCAGGACGGACCCTACGAGCAGTACTTC. This chain uses TRBV20-1 with TRBJ2-7; no reliable D call. Germline V gene lookup returns CDR1 DFQATT and CDR2 SNEGSKA (reference sequence). Trimming stripped 2 bases from V and 2 bases from J, with 13 bases between. The CDR3 runs 14 residues.